This T cell receptor beta chain was sequenced during a study of blood T cell repertoires in COVID-19. Original analysis: By means of reference gene primer amplification, nucleated cell counts were estimated. Sequencing used immunoSEQ multiplex PCR; TCRdb keeps in-frame clones, though not all of them. That table is the source of V, J and clone size, and D and trimming were worked out from the DNA. The sample has roughly 100,000 clones; roughly two thirds are singletons. The germline CDR1 and CDR2 sequences are SNHLY and FYNNEI. The CDR3 extends over 15 amino acids. Trimming took 2 bases from V and 2 from J, leaving 11 bases between them.

The gene calls are TRBV2 and TRBJ2-3, with a tentative D call TRBD1 (6 bases). The sequencing sample was made of peripheral blood. The sequence was collected from a human donor with acute or convalescent COVID-19. The donor label of this sample is uncertain. CDR3 residues: CASSERGIHTDTQYF. In DNA form, the CDR3 reads TGTGCCAGCAGTGAAAGGGGGATACACACAGATACGCAGTATTTT.